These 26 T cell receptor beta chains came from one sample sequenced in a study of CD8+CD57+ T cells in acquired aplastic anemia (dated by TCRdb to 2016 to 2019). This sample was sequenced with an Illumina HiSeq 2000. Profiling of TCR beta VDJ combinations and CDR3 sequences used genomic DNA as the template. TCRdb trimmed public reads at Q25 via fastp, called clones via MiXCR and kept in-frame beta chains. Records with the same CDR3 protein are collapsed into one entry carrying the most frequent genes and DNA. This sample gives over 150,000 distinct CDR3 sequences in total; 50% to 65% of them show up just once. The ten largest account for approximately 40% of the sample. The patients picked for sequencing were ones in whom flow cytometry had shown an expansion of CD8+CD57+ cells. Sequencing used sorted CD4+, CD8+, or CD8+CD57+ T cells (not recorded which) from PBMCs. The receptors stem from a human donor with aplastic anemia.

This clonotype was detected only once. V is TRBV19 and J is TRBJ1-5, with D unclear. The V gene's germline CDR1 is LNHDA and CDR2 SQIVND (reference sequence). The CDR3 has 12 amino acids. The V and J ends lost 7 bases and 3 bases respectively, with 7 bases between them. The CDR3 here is CASKGYNQPQHF. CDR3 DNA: TGTGCCAGTAAAGGTTACAATCAGCCCCAGCATTTT.

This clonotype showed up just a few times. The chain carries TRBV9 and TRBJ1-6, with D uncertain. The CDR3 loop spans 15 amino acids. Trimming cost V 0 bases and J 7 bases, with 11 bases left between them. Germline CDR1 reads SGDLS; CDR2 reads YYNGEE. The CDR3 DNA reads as TGTGCCAGCAGCGTAGAAATAGCGGAGAATTCACCCCTCCACTTT. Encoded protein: CASSVEIAENSPLHF.

CDR3 in amino acids: CASSVSQRTQYF. The CDR3 DNA reads TGTGCCAGCAGCGTTTCTCAGAGGACGCAGTATTTT. The chain employs TRBV11-2 and TRBJ2-3; D is undetermined. The germline gives CDR1 SGHAT, CDR2 FQNNGV. V dropped 5 bases and J dropped 9 bases, with 12 bases sitting between them. The CDR3 runs to 12 residues.

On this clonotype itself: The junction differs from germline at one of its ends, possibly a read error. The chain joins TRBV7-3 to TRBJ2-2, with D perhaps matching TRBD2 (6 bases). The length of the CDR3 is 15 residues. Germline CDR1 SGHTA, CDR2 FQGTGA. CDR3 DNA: TGTGCCAGCGGCTTCGCGGGATTGGACACCGGGGAGCTGTTTTTT. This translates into CASGFAGLDTGELFF. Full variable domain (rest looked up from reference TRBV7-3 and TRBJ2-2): GAGVSQTPSNKVTEKGKYVELRCDPISGHTALYWYRQSLGQGPEFLIYFQGTGAADDSGLPNDRFFAVRPEGSVSTLKIQRTERGDSAVYLCASGFAGLDTGELFFGEGSRLTVL.

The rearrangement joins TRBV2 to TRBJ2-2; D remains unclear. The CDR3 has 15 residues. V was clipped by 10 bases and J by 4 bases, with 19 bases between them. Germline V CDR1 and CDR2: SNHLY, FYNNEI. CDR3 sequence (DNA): TGTGCCAACATTAGGCTCAGCCCGACCACCGGGGAGCTGTTTTTT. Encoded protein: CANIRLSPTTGELFF.

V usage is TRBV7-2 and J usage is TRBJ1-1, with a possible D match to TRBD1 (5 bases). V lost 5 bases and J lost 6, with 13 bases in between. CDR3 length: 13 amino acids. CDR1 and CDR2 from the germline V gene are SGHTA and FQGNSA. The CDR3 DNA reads TGTGCCAGCAGCCCGAGGACAATCGCTGAAGCTTTCTTT. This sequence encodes CASSPRTIAEAFF.

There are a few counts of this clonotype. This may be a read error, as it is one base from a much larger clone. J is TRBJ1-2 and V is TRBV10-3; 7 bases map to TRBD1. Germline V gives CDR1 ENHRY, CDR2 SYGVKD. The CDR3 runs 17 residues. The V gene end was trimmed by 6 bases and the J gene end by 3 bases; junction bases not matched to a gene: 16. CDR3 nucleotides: TGTGCCATCAGCGAGGGGGCCTGGGCCAGGGGGGACTATGGCTACACCTTC. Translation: CAISEGAWARGDYGYTF.

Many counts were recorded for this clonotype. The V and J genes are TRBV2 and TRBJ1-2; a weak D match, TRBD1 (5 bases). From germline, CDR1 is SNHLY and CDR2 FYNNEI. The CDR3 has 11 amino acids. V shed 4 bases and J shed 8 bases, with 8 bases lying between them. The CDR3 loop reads CASSGGSGYTF. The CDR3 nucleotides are TGTGCCAGCAGTGGGGGGAGCGGCTACACCTTC.

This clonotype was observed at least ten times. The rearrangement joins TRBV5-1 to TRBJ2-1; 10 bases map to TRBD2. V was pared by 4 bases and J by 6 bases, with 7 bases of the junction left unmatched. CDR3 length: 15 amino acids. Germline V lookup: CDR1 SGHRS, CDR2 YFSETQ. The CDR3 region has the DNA TGCGCCAGCAGCCCCGGGACTAGCGACCTCAATGAGCAGTTCTTC. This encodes CASSPGTSDLNEQFF.

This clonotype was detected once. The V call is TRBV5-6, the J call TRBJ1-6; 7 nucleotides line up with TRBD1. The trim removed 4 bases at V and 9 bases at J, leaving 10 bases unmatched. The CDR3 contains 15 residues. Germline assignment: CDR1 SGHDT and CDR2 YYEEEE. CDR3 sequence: CASSPRQGYGSPLHF. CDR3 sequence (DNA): TGTGCCAGCAGCCCTCGACAGGGTTACGGTTCACCCCTCCACTTT. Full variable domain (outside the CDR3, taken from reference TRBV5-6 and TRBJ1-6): DAGVTQSPTHLIKTRGQQVTLRCSPKSGHDTVSWYQQALGQGPQFIFQYYEEEERQRGNFPDRFSGHQFPNYSSELNVNALLLGDSALYLCASSPRQGYGSPLHFGNGTRLTVT.

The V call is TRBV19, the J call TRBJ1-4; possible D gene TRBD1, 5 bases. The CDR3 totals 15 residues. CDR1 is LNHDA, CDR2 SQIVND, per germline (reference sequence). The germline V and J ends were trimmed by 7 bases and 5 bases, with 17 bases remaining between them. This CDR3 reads CASTSRSGRNEKLFF. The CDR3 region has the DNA TGTGCCAGTACCTCCCGGTCGGGGCGAAATGAAAAACTGTTTTTT.

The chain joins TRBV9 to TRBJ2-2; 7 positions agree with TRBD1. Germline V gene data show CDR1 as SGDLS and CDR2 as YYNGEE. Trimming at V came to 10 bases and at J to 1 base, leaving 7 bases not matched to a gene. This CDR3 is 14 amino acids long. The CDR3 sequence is CARATGVNTGELFF. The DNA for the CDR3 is TGTGCCCGCGCTACAGGGGTGAACACCGGGGAGCTGTTTTTT.

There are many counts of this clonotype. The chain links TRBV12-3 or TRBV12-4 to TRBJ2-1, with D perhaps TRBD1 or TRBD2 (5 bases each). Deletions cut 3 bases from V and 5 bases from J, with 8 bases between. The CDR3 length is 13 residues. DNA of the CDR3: TGTGCCAGCAGTTTTGAGGGGAACAATGAGCAGTTCTTC. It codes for CASSFEGNNEQFF.

The CDR3, as DNA: TGTGCCAGCAGCCAAGATCTGGGTCTGGGCTACACCTTC. Translating gives CASSQDLGLGYTF. This sequence joins TRBV14 and TRBJ1-2; D remains unclear. This CDR3 contains 13 residues. Germline assignment: CDR1 SGHDN and CDR2 FVKESK. V shed 0 bases and J shed 8 bases, with 10 bases lying between them. The full variable domain, rest sourced from reference TRBV14 and TRBJ1-2, is EAGVTQFPSHSVIEKGQTVTLRCDPISGHDNLYWYRRVMGKEIKFLLHFVKESKQDESGMPNNRFLAERTGGTYSTLKVQPAELEDSGVYFCASSQDLGLGYTFGSGTRLTVV.

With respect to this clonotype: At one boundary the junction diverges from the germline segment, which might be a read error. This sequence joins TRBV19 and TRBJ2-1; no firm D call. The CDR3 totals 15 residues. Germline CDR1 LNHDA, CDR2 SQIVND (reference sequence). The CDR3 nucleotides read TGTGCCAGTACGTTCGAAGCCGTACCCTACAATGAGAAGTTCTTC. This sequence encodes CASTFEAVPYNEKFF.

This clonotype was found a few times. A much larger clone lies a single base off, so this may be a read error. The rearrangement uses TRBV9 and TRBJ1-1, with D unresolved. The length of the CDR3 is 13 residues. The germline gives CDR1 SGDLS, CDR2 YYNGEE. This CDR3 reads CACSVEVNTEAFF. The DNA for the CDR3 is TGTGCCTGCAGCGTAGAGGTGAACACTGAAGCTTTCTTT.

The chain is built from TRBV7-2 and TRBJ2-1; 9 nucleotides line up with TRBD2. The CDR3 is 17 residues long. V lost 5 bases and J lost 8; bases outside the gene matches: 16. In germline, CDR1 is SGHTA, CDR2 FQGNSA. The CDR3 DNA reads TGTGCCAGCAGCCCCTCCCTGGGGGCTAGCGGGAAACATGAGCAGTTCTTC. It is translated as CASSPSLGASGKHEQFF.

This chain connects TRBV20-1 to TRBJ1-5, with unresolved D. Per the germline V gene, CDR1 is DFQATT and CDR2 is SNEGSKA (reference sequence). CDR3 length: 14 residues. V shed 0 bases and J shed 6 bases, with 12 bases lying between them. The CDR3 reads CSAREGGRLQPQHF. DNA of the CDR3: TGCAGTGCTAGAGAGGGAGGGAGACTTCAGCCCCAGCATTTT.

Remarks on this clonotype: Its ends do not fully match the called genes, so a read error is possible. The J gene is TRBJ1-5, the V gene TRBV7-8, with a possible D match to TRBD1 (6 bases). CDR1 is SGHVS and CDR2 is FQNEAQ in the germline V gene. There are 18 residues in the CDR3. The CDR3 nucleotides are TGTGCCAGCAGCCCTGGGGCTGGGGGGGCCACCCGCAATCATCCCCAGCATTTT. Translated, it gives CASSPGAGGATRNHPQHF.

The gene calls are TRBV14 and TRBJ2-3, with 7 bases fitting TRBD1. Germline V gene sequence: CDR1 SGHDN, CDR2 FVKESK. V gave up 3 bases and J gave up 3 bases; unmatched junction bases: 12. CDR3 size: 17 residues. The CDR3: CASSHRITGVLTDTQYF. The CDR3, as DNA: TGTGCCAGCAGCCACCGAATCACAGGGGTATTAACAGATACGCAGTATTTT.

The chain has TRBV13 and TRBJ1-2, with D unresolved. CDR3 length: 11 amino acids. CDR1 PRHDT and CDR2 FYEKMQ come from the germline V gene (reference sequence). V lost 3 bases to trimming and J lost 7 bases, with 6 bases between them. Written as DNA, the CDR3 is TGTGCCAGCAGCTTCGGGTTTGGCTACACCTTC. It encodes CASSFGFGYTF.

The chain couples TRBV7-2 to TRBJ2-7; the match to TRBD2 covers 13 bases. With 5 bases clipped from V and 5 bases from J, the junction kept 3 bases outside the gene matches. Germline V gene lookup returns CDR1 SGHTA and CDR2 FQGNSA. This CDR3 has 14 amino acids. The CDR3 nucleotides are TGTGCCAGCAGCCGACTAGCGGGAGGCCACGAGCAGTACTTC. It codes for CASSRLAGGHEQYF.

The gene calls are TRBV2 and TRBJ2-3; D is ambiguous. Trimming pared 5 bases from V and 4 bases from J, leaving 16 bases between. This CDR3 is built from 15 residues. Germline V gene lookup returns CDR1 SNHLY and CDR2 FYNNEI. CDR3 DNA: TGTGCCAGCAGTCTCATAGACCAGAGCCCAGATACGCAGTATTTT. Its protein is CASSLIDQSPDTQYF.

The CDR3 spells CSARGQSAEAFF. DNA of the CDR3: TGCAGTGCTCGAGGACAGAGCGCTGAAGCTTTCTTT. The chain recombines TRBV20-1 with TRBJ1-1, with D tentatively TRBD1 (6 bases). Deletions cut 5 bases from V and 6 bases from J, with 13 bases between. Per germline, CDR1 DFQATT and CDR2 SNEGSKA (reference sequence). The CDR3 runs to 12 residues.

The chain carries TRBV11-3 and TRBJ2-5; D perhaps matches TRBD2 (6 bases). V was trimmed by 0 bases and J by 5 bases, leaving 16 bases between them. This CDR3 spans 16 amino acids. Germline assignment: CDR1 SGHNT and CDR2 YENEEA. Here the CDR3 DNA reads TGTGCCAGCAGCTTAGATAATGCGGGGTTGGGGGAGACCCAGTACTTC. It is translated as CASSLDNAGLGETQYF.

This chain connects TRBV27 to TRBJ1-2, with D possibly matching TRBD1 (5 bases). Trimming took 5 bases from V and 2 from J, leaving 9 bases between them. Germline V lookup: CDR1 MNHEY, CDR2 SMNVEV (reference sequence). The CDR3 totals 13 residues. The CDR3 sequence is CASSQGLNYGYTF. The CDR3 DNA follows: TGTGCCAGCAGTCAGGGACTGAACTATGGCTACACCTTC.